The entry that follows covers one T cell receptor beta chain sequence. This sample stems from a study of shared clonotypes between healthy human individuals. CDR1 SNHLY and CDR2 FYNNEI come from the germline V gene. The CDR3 length is 15 residues. After removal of 6 bases from V and 5 bases from J, the junction contained 7 bases not matched to a gene. CD45RO-negative CD8 cells positively selected for CCR7 made up the naive population, which excluded terminally differentiated effector memory CD45RA+ cells. Profiling relied on immunoSEQ multiplex PCR, and the TCRdb table lists in-frame clones only, not all of them. The sample has approximately 740,000 clones, almost 95% seen once; the top ten hold more than 20%.

The source of this sequence is a man aged 30 to 45 in good health. Material: naive CD8+ T cells sorted from blood. This chain connects TRBV2 to TRBJ2-3; 11 bases agree with TRBD1. In DNA, the CDR3 is TGTGCCAGCAGAGATCCGGGACAGGGGGTAGATACGCAGTATTTT. Its translation: CASRDPGQGVDTQYF.